Below are 22 T cell receptor beta chains sequenced from a single sample in a study of shared clonotypes between healthy human individuals. The repertoire was sequenced with immunoSEQ multiplex PCR; TCRdb's copy has only in-frame clones and lacks some. The table shows about 2.1 million clones, with 85% to 95% occurring only once. Cells designated naive CD8 were CD45RO-negative and were positively selected for CCR7, with terminally differentiated effector memory CD45RA+ cells excluded. Sequenced sample: naive CD8+ T cells from PBMCs. The receptors come from a man younger than 35 in good health. Some clones in this sample may be carry-over from other donors' samples.

The chain couples TRBV27 to TRBJ1-5; no clear D. This CDR3 contains 15 residues. V dropped 4 bases and J dropped 0 bases, with 10 bases sitting between them. From germline, CDR1 is MNHEY and CDR2 SMNVEV (reference sequence). CDR3 nucleotides: TGTGCCAGCAGTTCCGGAGAATTTAGCAATCAGCCCCAGCATTTT. Its protein product is CASSSGEFSNQPQHF.

The chain uses TRBV7-9 and TRBJ2-1; D tentatively fits TRBD1 or TRBD2 (6 bases each). CDR1 is SEHNR, CDR2 FQNEAQ, per germline (reference sequence). The CDR3 loop spans 15 amino acids. V was pared by 4 bases and J by 6 bases, with 16 bases between. CDR3 nucleotide sequence: TGTGCCAGCAGCTACCGACAAGGGGGGCGCAATGAGCAGTTCTTC. The encoded protein is CASSYRQGGRNEQFF.

The CDR3 DNA sequence: TGTGCCAGCAGCTTTGTTGGCTCTGGAAACACCATATATTTT. Protein: CASSFVGSGNTIYF. The chain joins TRBV5-6 to TRBJ1-3; D call uncertain. Germline CDR1 SGHDT, CDR2 YYEEEE. The CDR3 spans 14 residues. V was trimmed by 2 bases and J by 0 bases, leaving 6 bases between them.

V usage is TRBV27 and J usage is TRBJ2-1; either TRBD1 or TRBD2 may fit D (5 bases each). Trimming pared 2 bases from V and 9 bases from J, leaving 17 bases between. Germline V gene data show CDR1 as MNHEY and CDR2 as SMNVEV (reference sequence). This CDR3 is built from 15 residues. The CDR3: CASSLTAGTGTEQFF. Written as DNA, the CDR3 is TGTGCCAGCAGTTTAACCGCGGGCACGGGGACTGAGCAGTTCTTC.

The CDR3 DNA reads as TGTGCCAGCAGTGAACACAGCGGTCCTGAAGCTTTCTTT. This gives the protein CASSEHSGPEAFF. The chain recombines TRBV25-1 with TRBJ1-1; D is ambiguous. Germline CDR1 MGHDK, CDR2 SYGVNS. This CDR3 is 13 amino acids long. The germline V and J ends were trimmed by 2 bases and 6 bases, with 10 bases remaining between them.

This CDR3 is CASSSPPIGRQTNEQFF. CDR3 DNA: TGTGCCAGCAGCTCCCCCCCCATCGGGAGGCAAACCAATGAGCAGTTCTTC. This sequence joins TRBV7-9 and TRBJ2-1; 7 nucleotides agree with TRBD2. The ends lost 4 bases at V and 6 bases at J; junction bases unmatched: 15. This CDR3 spans 17 amino acids. Germline-derived CDR1 and CDR2 are SEHNR and FQNEAQ (reference sequence).

The rearrangement joins TRBV7-9 to TRBJ1-3; D gene uncertain. V lost 3 bases to trimming and J lost 7 bases, with 10 bases between them. Germline CDR1 and CDR2: SEHNR and FQNEAQ (reference sequence). The CDR3 extends over 13 amino acids. The CDR3 DNA follows: TGTGCCAGCAGCTTTAAGCTCCCGAACACCATATATTTT. This encodes CASSFKLPNTIYF.

This clone was counted only a few times. Other nucleotide sequences from this sample produce the same CDR3. V and J are TRBV28 and TRBJ2-2, with unresolved D. Germline V gene lookup returns CDR1 MDHEN and CDR2 SYDVKM. The CDR3 loop spans 11 amino acids. Trimming cost V 6 bases and J 4 bases, with 3 bases left between them. CDR3 loop: CASSFTGELFF. The CDR3 nucleotides read TGTGCCAGCAGCTTCACCGGGGAGCTGTTTTTT.

The rearrangement uses TRBV28 and TRBJ1-2; D uncertain. Trimming removed 6 bases at V and 3 bases at J, with 11 bases between. The length of the CDR3 is 13 residues. Germline values: CDR1 MDHEN, CDR2 SYDVKM. The CDR3 nucleotides are TGTGCCAGCAGGCCCGCAGCCTACTATGGCTACACCTTC. Translating gives CASRPAAYYGYTF.

The V and J genes are TRBV5-6 and TRBJ1-1; no reliable D call. Per germline, CDR1 SGHDT and CDR2 YYEEEE. Trimming stripped 0 bases from V and 0 bases from J, with 15 bases between. The length of the CDR3 is 17 residues. The CDR3 bases are TGTGCCAGCAGCTTGGTAGGGAAGATACCAATGAACACTGAAGCTTTCTTT. It codes for CASSLVGKIPMNTEAFF.

J is TRBJ2-3 and V is TRBV7-9; D might be TRBD2 (5 bases). V lost 5 bases and J 6 bases, leaving 9 bases between the germline ends. The CDR3 has 12 residues. Germline CDR1 and CDR2: SEHNR and FQNEAQ (reference sequence). CDR3 loop: CASSPGSDTQYF. The CDR3 DNA reads as TGTGCCAGCAGCCCGGGGTCGGATACGCAGTATTTT.

The V gene is TRBV27, the J gene TRBJ2-1, with TRBD2 matching 14 bases. The J segment lost 4 bases and the V segment lost 4 bases, leaving 3 bases of the junction unmatched. The CDR3 sequence is 16 residues long. The germline V gene encodes CDR1 MNHEY and CDR2 SMNVEV (reference sequence). The CDR3 DNA is TGTGCCAGCAGTTGGACTAGCGGGAGGACATACAATGAGCAGTTCTTC. Protein product: CASSWTSGRTYNEQFF.

The CDR3 reads CASSNSGRGYNEQFF. The CDR3 bases are TGTGCCAGCAGCAATAGCGGGAGGGGGTACAATGAGCAGTTCTTC. The V gene is TRBV6-5, the J gene TRBJ2-1; 11 bases line up with TRBD2. J lost 4 bases, V lost 6 bases, and 5 bases had no gene match. The CDR3 runs to 15 residues. Germline assignment: CDR1 MNHEY and CDR2 SVGAGI.

Details on this clone: The sample carries other DNA sequences with the same CDR3. V usage is TRBV18 and J usage is TRBJ1-2; 9 bases are a match to TRBD1. Germline CDR1 is KGHSH and CDR2 is LQKENI. After removal of 0 bases from V and 3 bases from J, the junction contained 2 bases not matched to a gene. This CDR3 has 15 residues. The DNA for the CDR3 is TGTGCCAGCTCACCACCGGGACAGGGATACTATGGCTACACCTTC. This encodes CASSPPGQGYYGYTF.

The V and J genes are TRBV7-8 and TRBJ2-7; 7 bases are a match to TRBD1. Unmatched junction bases numbered 11, after V lost 5 bases and J lost 7 bases. Germline CDR1 reads SGHVS; CDR2 reads FQNEAQ. This CDR3 has 14 residues. This chain's CDR3 is CASSLDRPSREQYF. The CDR3 DNA follows: TGTGCCAGCAGCCTGGACAGGCCCTCCCGGGAGCAGTACTTC.

The genes are TRBV18 and TRBJ1-1; 10 nucleotides agree with TRBD1. The CDR3 contains 19 residues. CDR1 and CDR2 from the germline V gene are KGHSH and LQKENI. V trimming: 3 bases; J trimming: 0 bases; junction bases outside the gene matches: 13. The CDR3 DNA reads as TGTGCCAGCTCACCGCCCGGGACAGGGGAACTTATGGTGAACACTGAAGCTTTCTTT. It specifies CASSPPGTGELMVNTEAFF.

The chain recombines TRBV14 with TRBJ2-2; maybe TRBD2 (5 bases). V lost 1 base to trimming and J lost 2 bases, with 11 bases between them. This CDR3 is built from 16 residues. The germline V gene has CDR1 SGHDN and CDR2 FVKESK. The CDR3 loop reads CASSQVQAVNTGELFF. The CDR3 DNA sequence: TGTGCCAGCAGCCAAGTGCAAGCGGTCAACACCGGGGAGCTGTTTTTT.

The chain recombines TRBV9 with TRBJ2-7; tentatively, D is TRBD2 (6 bases). V shed 0 bases and J shed 3 bases, with 13 bases lying between them. Germline V gene sequence: CDR1 SGDLS, CDR2 YYNGEE. The CDR3 sequence is 15 residues long. The CDR3 here is CASSVATGEGYEQYF. In DNA, the CDR3 is TGTGCCAGCAGCGTAGCTACGGGGGAAGGCTACGAGCAGTACTTC.

This sequence joins TRBV7-9 and TRBJ1-4; D is unclear. CDR1 is SEHNR, CDR2 FQNEAQ, per germline (reference sequence). The CDR3 consists of 15 residues. The V end lost 2 bases, the J end lost 6 bases, and 13 bases lay between the germline ends. The CDR3, as DNA: TGTGCCAGCAGCTTACAGGATGGGTGGGATGAAAAACTGTTTTTT. As protein: CASSLQDGWDEKLFF.

CDR3 residues: CASSHPGNNGELFF. CDR3 coding DNA: TGTGCCAGCTCACACCCAGGGAATAACGGGGAGCTGTTTTTT. J is TRBJ2-2 and V is TRBV18; perhaps TRBD1 as D (5 bases). Per germline, CDR1 KGHSH and CDR2 LQKENI. V lost 4 bases and J 7 bases, leaving 13 bases between the germline ends. The CDR3 consists of 14 residues.

V and J are TRBV19 and TRBJ2-5; 8 bases line up with TRBD2. V shed 5 bases, J shed 2 bases, and the junction held 7 bases outside the gene matches. Germline V gene lookup returns CDR1 LNHDA and CDR2 SQIVND (reference sequence). This CDR3 spans 15 amino acids. The DNA for the CDR3 is TGTGCCAGTAGTCAAAGACTAGCGCTTCAAGAGACCCAGTACTTC. Encoded protein: CASSQRLALQETQYF.

V gene TRBV9 combines with J gene TRBJ2-2; tentative D call: TRBD1 (6 bases). The CDR3 consists of 15 residues. V was cut by 3 bases and J by 5 bases, with 14 bases left in between. CDR1 is SGDLS and CDR2 is YYNGEE in the germline V gene. The CDR3 protein is CASSEQGHSTGELFF. The DNA for the CDR3 is TGTGCCAGCAGCGAGCAGGGACACTCAACCGGGGAGCTGTTTTTT.